This record concerns one T cell receptor beta chain sequence. The antigen remains undetermined. The data originate from a study of T cell responses to AZD1222 COVID-19 vaccine. The repertoire was sequenced with immunoSEQ multiplex PCR; TCRdb's copy has only in-frame clones and lacks some. The sample records 130,000 or so clones, about 90% being singletons. Whole-study findings and limits: White British donors predominated, females outnumbered males, and clonal diversity was possibly underestimated. Two doses of AZD1222 preceded a rise in Spike-specific TCR breadth and depth. Nearly half of spike-specific TCRs reportedly go after variant regions that carry no mutations.

The source was peripheral blood, collected 28 days after the second AZD1222 dose. This clonotype originated in an adult who received the AZD1222 COVID-19 vaccine.

Here the CDR3 reads CASSEILAGPPTDTQYF. The CDR3 DNA reads as TGTGCCAGCAGTGAAATTCTAGCGGGGCCACCCACAGATACGCAGTATTTT. The chain uses TRBV6-1 and TRBJ2-3; 9 bases align to TRBD2. The CDR3 has 17 amino acids. Germline values: CDR1 MNHNS, CDR2 SASEGT. J lost 2 bases, V lost 2 bases, and 8 bases had no gene match.